This T cell receptor beta chain appears in the sequencing data of a study of vaccination and CD4 T cells after COVID-19. About this clonotype: Its antigen remains unidentified.

An Oncomine TCR Beta short-read assay was used to sequence the DNA from cultured CD4+ T cells. Genomic DNA was taken out of cultured CD4+ T cells by extraction. TCRdb redid the calling of the PCR reads with MiXCR, one entry per CDR3 protein. Among approximately 12,000 distinct CDR3 sequences listed, approximately 60% were seen once. The treatment denotes: roughly nine-day PBMC culture with coronavirus spike peptide pools or control peptides (ViraFEST assay). Trimming cost V 5 bases and J 0 bases, with 9 bases left between them. The CDR3 totals 15 residues. Germline CDR1 is KGHDR and CDR2 is SFDVKD. The specimen was CD4+ T cells from blood, cultured in vitro. The TCR was taken from a human donor who had recovered from COVID-19. This chain connects TRBV24-1 to TRBJ2-2; D remains unclear. The CDR3 is CATSGWYPNTGELFF. In DNA form, the CDR3 reads TGTGCCACCAGTGGATGGTATCCGAACACCGGGGAGCTGTTTTTT.